The next 30 T cell receptor beta chains were all read from a single sample in a study of cytotoxic CD8 clonotypes in ibrutinib-treated CLL. The data were produced by immunoSEQ multiplex PCR, yet TCRdb's version contains in-frame clones alone and is incomplete. This table has around 300,000 clones, about 77% appearing once. The sample consisted of PBMCs, taken before ibrutinib treatment. The receptors here all came from a human donor with chronic lymphocytic leukemia.

The chain's CDR3 is CASSRDRLISKQYF. The DNA of the CDR3 is TGTGCCAGCAGCCGGGACAGGTTGATCTCTAAGCAGTACTTC. The rearrangement links TRBV14 to TRBJ2-7; 8 bases fit TRBD1. The CDR3 is 14 residues long. V lost 4 bases to trimming and J lost 8 bases; unmatched junction nucleotides: 10. Germline CDR1 is SGHDN and CDR2 is FVKESK.

J is TRBJ2-7 and V is TRBV18, with 8 bases aligning to TRBD1. The CDR3 spans 14 residues. Per germline, CDR1 KGHSH and CDR2 LQKENI. J lost 6 bases, V lost 4 bases, and 8 bases had no gene match. DNA for the CDR3: TGTGCCAGCTCACAATCCCAGGGGGCGGGCGAGCAGTACTTC. It codes for CASSQSQGAGEQYF.

The V gene is TRBV4-2, the J gene TRBJ2-3; 8 nucleotides line up with TRBD2. CDR1 is LGHNA and CDR2 is YNFKEQ in the germline V gene. The V and J ends lost 1 base and 0 bases, in that order; junction bases with no gene match: 0. This CDR3 has 15 amino acids. CDR3 protein: CASSQAGGSTDTQYF. CDR3 nucleotides: TGTGCCAGCAGCCAAGCGGGAGGGAGCACAGATACGCAGTATTTT.

The rearrangement uses TRBV25-1 and TRBJ2-7; D gene ambiguous. Germline loops: CDR1 MGHDK, CDR2 SYGVNS. The CDR3 is 13 residues long. Trimming pared 5 bases from V and 4 bases from J, leaving 12 bases between. For the CDR3, the DNA is TGTGCCAGCAGTTTAGGGTCGTTGTACGAGCAGTACTTC. Its protein is CASSLGSLYEQYF.

This rearrangement joins TRBV5-4 to TRBJ2-1, with D possibly TRBD2 on 6 matching bases. The CDR3 totals 15 residues. V gave up 1 base and J gave up 3 bases, with 11 bases separating them. In germline, CDR1 is SGHNT, CDR2 YYREEE (reference sequence). This CDR3 reads CASSLYPGVYNEQFF. The CDR3 DNA follows: TGTGCCAGCAGCTTGTACCCGGGAGTCTACAATGAGCAGTTCTTC.

CDR3 in amino acids: CASSSTTYDGYTF. For the CDR3, the DNA is TGTGCCAGCAGCTCCACAACGTACGATGGCTACACCTTC. The chain uses TRBV2 and TRBJ1-2; D is undetermined. Between the trimmed V and J ends, which lost 6 bases and 6 bases, there was a span of 14 bases. The germline gives CDR1 SNHLY, CDR2 FYNNEI. The CDR3 totals 13 residues. Complete variable domain (other parts from reference TRBV2 and TRBJ1-2): EPEVTQTPSHQVTQMGQEVILRCVPISNHLYFYWYRQILGQKVEFLVSFYNNEISEKSEIFDDQFSVERPDGSNFTLKIRSTKLEDSAMYFCASSSTTYDGYTFGSGTRLTVV.

This chain joins TRBV6-5 and TRBJ2-7; weak D call: TRBD2 (5 bases). V was pared by 11 bases and J by 4 bases, with 15 bases between. In germline, CDR1 is MNHEY, CDR2 SVGAGI. CDR3 length: 12 residues. Written as DNA, the CDR3 is TGTGCCGGGGAGCGGAGTGCTTACGAGCAGTACTTC. It yields the protein CAGERSAYEQYF.

The rearrangement joins TRBV5-6 to TRBJ2-3, with TRBD1 matching over 9 bases. Trimming at V came to 4 bases and at J to 5 bases, leaving 5 bases not matched to a gene. The CDR3 extends over 14 amino acids. Germline CDR1 and CDR2: SGHDT and YYEEEE. The CDR3 loop is CASSKTGGEDTQYF. The DNA for the CDR3 is TGTGCCAGCAGCAAGACAGGGGGTGAAGATACGCAGTATTTT.

V and J are TRBV6-5 and TRBJ2-7, with TRBD2 matching 9 bases. Germline-derived CDR1 and CDR2 are MNHEY and SVGAGI. The CDR3 spans 15 residues. After removal of 3 bases from V and 4 bases from J, the junction contained 7 bases not matched to a gene. The CDR3 spells CASSYGRLADYEQYF. The DNA for the CDR3 is TGTGCCAGCAGTTATGGTAGACTAGCGGATTACGAGCAGTACTTC.

In this sample, this clone turned up a few times. V usage is TRBV2 and J usage is TRBJ2-7; the D gene is possibly TRBD2 (5 bases). Germline lookup yields CDR1 SNHLY and CDR2 FYNNEI. This CDR3 region has 14 residues. Trimming stripped 4 bases from V and 3 bases from J, with 13 bases between. The CDR3 nucleotides are TGTGCCAGCAGTGCACCGGGATCACTCTACGAGCAGTACTTC. Encoded protein: CASSAPGSLYEQYF.

The chain employs TRBV5-4 and TRBJ1-4; maybe TRBD1 (5 bases). V was shortened by 0 bases and J by 8 bases, with 14 bases between the two germline ends. There are 15 residues in the CDR3. Germline V gene data show CDR1 as SGHNT and CDR2 as YYREEE (reference sequence). The DNA of the CDR3 is TGTGCCAGCAGCTTGGGAGGTGGGGGTCAGGAAAAACTGTTTTTT. Translation: CASSLGGGGQEKLFF.

The rearrangement links TRBV4-1 to TRBJ1-2; 10 bases match TRBD1. This CDR3 region has 15 residues. The germline CDR1 and CDR2 sequences are MGHRA and YSYEKL. Germline trimming cut 4 bases from V and 7 bases from J; bases unmatched to any gene: 9. The CDR3 bases are TGCGCCAGCAGCCCGACCCGGGACAGGGGAAGTGGCTACACCTTC. As protein: CASSPTRDRGSGYTF.

The chain links TRBV25-1 to TRBJ2-1; 11 bases fit TRBD2. The germline CDR1 and CDR2 sequences are MGHDK and SYGVNS. Unmatched junction bases numbered 8, after V lost 2 bases and J lost 2 bases. The CDR3 consists of 18 residues. Here the CDR3 reads CASSEPPTSGATYNEQFF. The CDR3 bases are TGTGCCAGCAGTGAACCCCCGACTAGCGGGGCAACCTACAATGAGCAGTTCTTC.

The CDR3 reads CASSLVASGTYNEQFF. The CDR3 nucleotides are TGTGCCAGCAGCTTAGTGGCTAGCGGGACCTACAATGAGCAGTTCTTC. J is TRBJ2-1 and V is TRBV7-8; 9 positions match TRBD2. After removal of 1 base from V and 2 bases from J, the junction contained 3 bases not matched to a gene. Germline values: CDR1 SGHVS, CDR2 FQNEAQ. The CDR3 totals 16 residues.

V is TRBV6-1 and J is TRBJ1-2; 10 bases agree with TRBD1. The V gene end was trimmed by 4 bases and the J gene end by 1 base; junction bases not matched to a gene: 9. The CDR3 has 17 residues. Per the germline V gene, CDR1 is MNHNS and CDR2 is SASEGT. The chain's CDR3 is CASSAFGTGVDNYGYTF. The DNA for the CDR3 is TGTGCCAGCAGTGCGTTCGGGACAGGGGTAGATAACTATGGCTACACCTTC.

The V gene is TRBV11-2, the J gene TRBJ2-4; no clear D. The CDR3 sequence is 15 residues long. Germline loops: CDR1 SGHAT, CDR2 FQNNGV. Trimming pared 5 bases from V and 0 bases from J, leaving 11 bases between. The CDR3 nucleotides read TGTGCCAGCAGCAGCCCGGGTCTAGCCAAAAACATTCAGTACTTC. Encoded protein: CASSSPGLAKNIQYF.

V usage is TRBV6-4 and J usage is TRBJ2-1, with D possibly being TRBD1 or TRBD2 (5 bases each). The CDR3 has 15 amino acids. Trimming removed 6 bases from V and 4 bases from J, with 16 bases in between. The germline V gene encodes CDR1 MRHNA and CDR2 SNTAGT. The CDR3 DNA sequence: TGTGCCAGCAGCGCTAGCAGTCAGGGATACAATGAGCAGTTCTTC. Protein: CASSASSQGYNEQFF.

V and J are TRBV30 and TRBJ2-7, with a possible D match to TRBD2 (6 bases). In germline, CDR1 is GTSNPN, CDR2 SVGIG (reference sequence). This CDR3 contains 13 residues. V lost 3 bases and J 2 bases, leaving 11 bases between the germline ends. The CDR3 nucleotides read TGTGCCTGGAGCCAGCGGAGGGCCTACGAGCAGTACTTC. It translates to CAWSQRRAYEQYF. Variable domain in full (rest from reference TRBV30 and TRBJ2-7): SQTIHQWPATLVQPVGSPLSLECTVEGTSNPNLYWYRQAAGRGLQLLFYSVGIGQISSEVPQNLSASRPQDRQFILSSKKLLLSDSGFYLCAWSQRRAYEQYFGPGTRLTVT.

V usage is TRBV5-1 and J usage is TRBJ1-1, with unresolved D. The CDR3 consists of 13 residues. Germline V lookup: CDR1 SGHRS, CDR2 YFSETQ. V was trimmed by 2 bases and J by 3 bases, leaving 8 bases between them. CDR3 nucleotides: TGCGCCAGCAGCTTAAACATAGACACTGAAGCTTTCTTT. It yields the protein CASSLNIDTEAFF.

The V and J genes are TRBV14 and TRBJ2-3, with D perhaps TRBD2 (5 bases). V lost 2 bases to trimming and J lost 7 bases, with 16 bases between them. The CDR3 is 15 amino acids. Germline V gene lookup returns CDR1 SGHDN and CDR2 FVKESK. The CDR3 region is CASSQSGLGVNTQYF. For the CDR3, the DNA is TGTGCCAGCAGCCAATCCGGACTTGGAGTGAATACGCAGTATTTT.

The chain couples TRBV4-1 to TRBJ2-1; perhaps D is TRBD1 or TRBD2 (6 bases each). CDR3 length equals 17 residues. V was trimmed by 1 base and J by 5 bases, leaving 18 bases between them. CDR1 MGHRA and CDR2 YSYEKL come from the germline V gene. CDR3 nucleotides: TGCGCCAGCAGCCAAGGGGGGGCTCGGGAGATAGACAATGAGCAGTTCTTC. This sequence encodes CASSQGGAREIDNEQFF.

This sequence joins TRBV9 and TRBJ1-2, with D uncertain. Germline loops: CDR1 SGDLS, CDR2 YYNGEE. With 0 bases removed from V and 11 bases from J, the gap between germline ends came to 8 bases. The CDR3 is 11 residues long. The DNA for the CDR3 is TGTGCCAGCAGCGTAGCCTCGGGATACACCTTC. Protein sequence: CASSVASGYTF. The variable domain in full, with the rest retrieved from reference TRBV9 and TRBJ1-2, is DSGVTQTPKHLITATGQRVTLRCSPRSGDLSVYWYQQSLDQGLQFLIQYYNGEERAKGNILERFSAQQFPDLHSELNLSSLELGDSALYFCASSVASGYTFGSGTRLTVV.

V usage is TRBV20-1 and J usage is TRBJ1-1; no firm D call. Germline CDR1 and CDR2: DFQATT and SNEGSKA (reference sequence). The V gene lost 7 bases and the J gene lost 8 bases, with 14 bases spanning the gap. The CDR3 is 11 residues long. This CDR3 reads CSVRRRVEAFF. In DNA, the CDR3 is TGCAGTGTTCGGAGGAGGGTGGAAGCTTTCTTT.

The V and J genes are TRBV29-1 and TRBJ2-4; D remains ambiguous. The ends were cut back, 7 bases at V and 0 bases at J, with 13 bases in the middle. There are 14 residues in the CDR3. In germline, CDR1 is SQVTM, CDR2 ANQGSEA. Here the CDR3 reads CSARALLAKNIQYF. CDR3 in DNA: TGCAGCGCTAGGGCCTTACTAGCCAAAAACATTCAGTACTTC.

The chain is built from TRBV27 and TRBJ2-7, with D possibly TRBD2 on 6 matching bases. With 5 bases removed from V and 6 bases from J, the gap between germline ends came to 14 bases. Per the germline V gene, CDR1 is MNHEY and CDR2 is SMNVEV (reference sequence). The CDR3 runs to 13 residues. The CDR3 coding sequence is TGTGCCAGCAGTCCAGCCTGGGGAGGCGAGCAGTACTTC. It translates to CASSPAWGGEQYF.

The chain couples TRBV6-5 to TRBJ1-2; TRBD1 matches at 7 bases. J lost 4 bases, V lost 4 bases, and 9 bases had no gene match. Germline V lookup: CDR1 MNHEY, CDR2 SVGAGI. The CDR3 totals 15 residues. CDR3 region: CASSSLQGFSYGYTF. The CDR3 bases are TGTGCCAGCAGTTCGCTACAGGGGTTTAGCTATGGCTACACCTTC.

The CDR3 DNA reads as TGTGCCAGCCTGGGACGGGGCTTGAACACTGAAGCTTTCTTT. Protein: CASLGRGLNTEAFF. The chain recombines TRBV27 with TRBJ1-1; a possible D gene is TRBD1 (5 bases). V lost 8 bases and J lost 0, with 13 bases in between. Germline-derived CDR1 and CDR2 are MNHEY and SMNVEV (reference sequence). This CDR3 region has 14 residues.

This chain joins TRBV5-8 and TRBJ2-4; a weak D match, TRBD2 (6 bases). This CDR3 has 12 residues. Germline V gives CDR1 SGHTS, CDR2 YDEGEE. V was pared by 9 bases and J by 9 bases, with 16 bases between. The CDR3 DNA follows: TGTGCCACCTCCCGGGAGAATATCATTCAGTACTTC. This codes for CATSRENIIQYF.

This chain joins TRBV25-1 and TRBJ1-2; D uncertain. Per the germline V gene, CDR1 is MGHDK and CDR2 is SYGVNS. The CDR3 spans 14 residues. V gave up 2 bases and J gave up 4 bases, with 11 bases separating them. The CDR3 protein is CASSEHGHAYGYTF. Written as DNA, the CDR3 is TGTGCCAGCAGTGAACACGGGCATGCCTATGGCTACACCTTC.

V is TRBV5-8 and J is TRBJ2-3; no clear D gene. V lost 3 bases and J lost 6, with 17 bases in between. The CDR3 consists of 15 residues. Germline CDR1 reads SGHTS; CDR2 reads YDEGEE. The CDR3: CASSSLSSSEDTQYF. In DNA, the CDR3 is TGTGCCAGCAGCTCGCTTTCGTCGTCCGAGGATACGCAGTATTTT.